Listed here are 18 T cell receptor beta chains from one sample, sequenced in a study of shared clonotypes between healthy human individuals. TCRdb's table, derived via immunoSEQ multiplex PCR, lists solely in-frame clones and lacks some. This sample has under 2,000,000 clones; about 94% occur once, and the top ten carry around 1.2%. Terminally differentiated effector memory CD45RA+ cells were excluded from the naive CD8 cells, which were CD45RO-negative and positively selected for CCR7. Specimen: naive CD8+ T cells sorted from blood. These receptors originate from a man between 18 and 29 years old in good health.

The chain recombines TRBV28 with TRBJ2-3, with 9 bases aligning to TRBD2. The junction had 6 bases not matched to a gene; V was cut back by 3 bases and J by 14 bases. This CDR3 has 12 amino acids. The germline gives CDR1 MDHEN, CDR2 SYDVKM. As DNA, the CDR3 is TGTGCCAGCAGTTTGCGGGAGGGCACCCCGTATTTT. Its protein is CASSLREGTPYF.

The V call is TRBV9, the J call TRBJ2-6, with D perhaps matching TRBD1 (7 bases). This CDR3 has 18 residues. V shed 4 bases and J shed 0 bases, with 17 bases lying between them. Germline V CDR1 and CDR2: SGDLS, YYNGEE. The DNA for the CDR3 is TGTGCCAGCAGCACTCGCGGGACAGAGTCCTCTGGGGCCAACGTCCTGACTTTC. Amino acid sequence: CASSTRGTESSGANVLTF.

The chain couples TRBV6-5 to TRBJ1-1; the match to TRBD1 covers 9 bases. Germline lookup yields CDR1 MNHEY and CDR2 SVGAGI. This CDR3 spans 14 amino acids. After removal of 6 bases from V and 4 bases from J, the junction contained 6 bases not matched to a gene. The CDR3 is CASRAGTGFTEAFF. The CDR3 region has the DNA TGTGCCAGCAGAGCAGGGACAGGGTTCACTGAAGCTTTCTTT.

V gene TRBV7-9 combines with J gene TRBJ2-1, with 10 bases lining up with TRBD2. Germline V gene sequence: CDR1 SEHNR, CDR2 FQNEAQ (reference sequence). There are 15 residues in the CDR3. Trimming took 5 bases from V and 6 from J; bases not matched to a gene: 7. CDR3 DNA: TGTGCCAGCAGCCCCTCCGGGACTAGCGCCAATGAGCAGTTCTTC. Residues: CASSPSGTSANEQFF.

This clone was counted a single time. The V call is TRBV11-3, the J call TRBJ2-1; TRBD1 agrees at 7 bases. The CDR3 sequence is 13 residues long. The V and J ends lost 2 bases and 12 bases, in that order; junction bases with no gene match: 7. Per the germline V gene, CDR1 is SGHNT and CDR2 is YENEEA. The CDR3 protein is CASSLPGQAWQFF. The CDR3 bases are TGTGCCAGCAGCTTACCAGGACAGGCCTGGCAGTTCTTC.

The CDR3, as DNA: TGTGCCAGCAGCGTAGCTCCCTCTGGACAGGGTTCGGGCTATGGCTACACCTTC. As protein: CASSVAPSGQGSGYGYTF. The chain couples TRBV9 to TRBJ1-2; 8 bases match TRBD1. Germline-derived CDR1 and CDR2 are SGDLS and YYNGEE. V lost 0 bases and J lost 4; bases outside the gene matches: 14. This CDR3 is built from 18 residues.

On this clone itself: This may be a read error: a much more frequent sequence differs by one nucleotide. Other nucleotide sequences from this sample produce the same CDR3. V usage is TRBV4-3 and J usage is TRBJ2-5; D unclear. The CDR3 spans 13 residues. Per germline, CDR1 LGHNA and CDR2 YSLEER. Trimming left V 0 bases short and J 3 bases short, with 5 bases between. DNA for the CDR3: TGCGCCAGCAGCCAAGACACGGAAGAGACCCAGTACTTC. Its translation: CASSQDTEETQYF.

This clone was counted a few times. This chain uses TRBV27 with TRBJ1-4; D is undetermined. The CDR3 sequence is 13 residues long. The V and J ends lost 8 bases and 2 bases respectively, with 9 bases between them. The germline V gene encodes CDR1 MNHEY and CDR2 SMNVEV (reference sequence). The CDR3 bases are TGTGCCAGCGGGTATAAGACTAATGAAAAACTGTTTTTT. Translation gives CASGYKTNEKLFF.

The rearrangement links TRBV19 to TRBJ1-6; D remains ambiguous. This CDR3 is 17 amino acids long. Trimming cost V 0 bases and J 7 bases, with 16 bases left between them. The germline gives CDR1 LNHDA, CDR2 SQIVND (reference sequence). CDR3 coding DNA: TGTGCCAGTAGTATAGATGTCGCAGGACCTGGCAATTCACCCCTCCACTTT. As protein: CASSIDVAGPGNSPLHF. Together with reference TRBV19 and TRBJ1-6, the CDR3 gives the full variable domain: DGGITQSPKYLFRKEGQNVTLSCEQNLNHDAMYWYRQDPGQGLRLIYYSQIVNDFQKGDIAEGYSVSREKKESFPLTVTSAQKNPTAFYLCASSIDVAGPGNSPLHFGNGTRLTVT.

This chain connects TRBV7-9 to TRBJ2-3; D might be TRBD1 (5 bases). V shed 1 base and J shed 5 bases, with 10 bases lying between them. The V gene's germline CDR1 is SEHNR and CDR2 FQNEAQ (reference sequence). The CDR3 has 14 residues. The CDR3 protein is CASSLVQGLDTQYF. The CDR3 nucleotides read TGTGCCAGCAGCTTAGTTCAGGGCCTAGATACGCAGTATTTT.

This rearrangement joins TRBV4-1 to TRBJ1-1; 7 nucleotides match TRBD1. The CDR3 is made up of 13 amino acids. Germline trimming cut 4 bases from V and 10 bases from J; bases unmatched to any gene: 9. Germline lookup yields CDR1 MGHRA and CDR2 YSYEKL. The CDR3 DNA follows: TGCGCCAGCAGCCCAAGACAGGGAGGGAGAGCTTTCTTT. Translating gives CASSPRQGGRAFF.

The CDR3 is CASRINQNEQYF. Written as DNA, the CDR3 is TGTGCCAGCAGGATCAATCAGAACGAGCAGTACTTC. V is TRBV5-5 and J is TRBJ2-7; D call uncertain. CDR1 SGHKS and CDR2 YYEKEE come from the germline V gene (reference sequence). This CDR3 has 12 residues. With 5 bases removed from V and 5 bases from J, the gap between germline ends came to 11 bases.

Of note for this clone: Other DNA sequences in this sample translate to the same CDR3. V gene TRBV19 combines with J gene TRBJ2-7; a weak D match, TRBD1 (6 bases). The germline V and J ends were trimmed by 4 bases and 3 bases, with 10 bases remaining between them. The CDR3 runs 13 residues. Germline CDR1 is LNHDA and CDR2 is SQIVND (reference sequence). This chain's CDR3 is CASSTDSSYEQYF. For the CDR3, the DNA is TGTGCCAGTAGTACGGACAGCAGCTACGAGCAGTACTTC.

The chain joins TRBV28 to TRBJ2-2; TRBD2 matches at 12 bases. Per the germline V gene, CDR1 is MDHEN and CDR2 is SYDVKM. The V and J ends lost 5 bases and 5 bases, in that order; junction bases with no gene match: 6. CDR3 length: 16 amino acids. The CDR3 DNA sequence: TGTGCCAGCAGTCCTACGACTAGCGGGGGAACCGGGGAGCTGTTTTTT. This codes for CASSPTTSGGTGELFF.

The chain uses TRBV27 and TRBJ2-1, with 9 bases fitting TRBD1. The CDR3 runs to 14 residues. CDR1 and CDR2 (germline): MNHEY, SMNVEV (reference sequence). J lost 7 bases, V lost 7 bases, and 8 bases had no gene match. The CDR3: CASTFTGGWNEQFF. CDR3 nucleotides: TGTGCCAGCACGTTCACAGGGGGCTGGAATGAGCAGTTCTTC.

This clone occurred once. The chain carries TRBV5-6 and TRBJ2-7, with D unresolved. The CDR3 extends over 14 amino acids. Germline-derived CDR1 and CDR2 are SGHDT and YYEEEE. The ends were cut back, 2 bases at V and 3 bases at J, with 12 bases in the middle. The CDR3, as DNA: TGTGCCAGCAGCTTAGCTGGGAACCACTACGAGCAGTACTTC. Residues: CASSLAGNHYEQYF.

The chain combines TRBV4-1 with TRBJ2-5; D perhaps matches TRBD1 (6 bases). This CDR3 is 15 amino acids long. Trimming took off 1 base at V and 2 bases at J, with 11 bases between the two ends. CDR1 and CDR2 from the germline V gene are MGHRA and YSYEKL. CDR3 DNA: TGCGCCAGCAGCCAAGGGGGGCGGCTTCAAGAGACCCAGTACTTC. Translation: CASSQGGRLQETQYF.

Of note for this clone: Other DNA sequences in the sample encode the same CDR3. V usage is TRBV5-6 and J usage is TRBJ2-1; TRBD1 matches 10 bases. V shed 4 bases, J shed 8 bases, and the junction held 3 bases outside the gene matches. CDR1 SGHDT and CDR2 YYEEEE come from the germline V gene. The CDR3 sequence is 13 residues long. For the CDR3, the DNA is TGTGCCAGCAGCCTGACAGGGGGCGATGAGCAGTTCTTC. This gives the protein CASSLTGGDEQFF.